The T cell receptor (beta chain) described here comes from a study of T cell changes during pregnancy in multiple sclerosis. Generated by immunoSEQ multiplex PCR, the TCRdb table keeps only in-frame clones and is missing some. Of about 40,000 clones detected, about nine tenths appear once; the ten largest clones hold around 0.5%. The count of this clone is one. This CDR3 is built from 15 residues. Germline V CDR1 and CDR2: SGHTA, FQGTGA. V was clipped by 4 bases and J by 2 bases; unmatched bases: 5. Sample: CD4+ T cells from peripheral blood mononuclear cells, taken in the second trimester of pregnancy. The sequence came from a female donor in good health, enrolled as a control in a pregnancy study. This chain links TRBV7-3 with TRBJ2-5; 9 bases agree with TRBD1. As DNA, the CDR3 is TGTGCCAGCAGCTCGGCCGGGACAGGGCAAGAGACCCAGTACTTC. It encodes CASSSAGTGQETQYF.